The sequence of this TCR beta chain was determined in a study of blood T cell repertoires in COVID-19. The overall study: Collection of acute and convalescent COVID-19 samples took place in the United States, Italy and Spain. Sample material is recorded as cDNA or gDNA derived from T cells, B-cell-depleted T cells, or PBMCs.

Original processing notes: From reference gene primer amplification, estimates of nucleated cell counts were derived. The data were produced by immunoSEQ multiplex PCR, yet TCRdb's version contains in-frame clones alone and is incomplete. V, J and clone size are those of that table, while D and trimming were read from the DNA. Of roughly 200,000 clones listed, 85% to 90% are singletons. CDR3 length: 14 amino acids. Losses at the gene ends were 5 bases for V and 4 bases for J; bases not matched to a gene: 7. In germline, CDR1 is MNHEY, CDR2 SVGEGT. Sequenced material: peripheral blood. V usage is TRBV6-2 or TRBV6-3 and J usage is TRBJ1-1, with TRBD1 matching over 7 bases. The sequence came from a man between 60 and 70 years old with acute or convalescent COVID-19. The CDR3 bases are TGTGCCAGCAGTGGGACAGCGTCGAGCACTGAAGCTTTCTTT. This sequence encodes CASSGTASSTEAFF.